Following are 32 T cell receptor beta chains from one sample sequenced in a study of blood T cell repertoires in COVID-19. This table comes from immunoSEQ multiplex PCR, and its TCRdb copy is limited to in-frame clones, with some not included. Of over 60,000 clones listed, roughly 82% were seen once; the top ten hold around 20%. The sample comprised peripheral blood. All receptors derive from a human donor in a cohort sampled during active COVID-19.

DNA of the CDR3: TGTGCCAGCAGTTTATGGGACAGGGCTGAAGCTTTCTTT. This gives the protein CASSLWDRAEAFF. V and J are TRBV27 and TRBJ1-1; 9 positions match TRBD1. The CDR3 is made up of 13 amino acids. CDR1 is MNHEY and CDR2 is SMNVEV in the germline V gene (reference sequence). J gave up 6 bases and V 1 base, and 0 bases lay outside the gene matches.

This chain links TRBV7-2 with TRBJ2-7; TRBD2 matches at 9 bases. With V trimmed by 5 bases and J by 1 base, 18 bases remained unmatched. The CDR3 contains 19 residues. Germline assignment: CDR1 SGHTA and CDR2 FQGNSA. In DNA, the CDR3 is TGTGCCAGCAGCCGCCCTTCGCGGGGGGGCTCTTATTCGTCCTACGAGCAGTACTTC. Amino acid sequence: CASSRPSRGGSYSSYEQYF.

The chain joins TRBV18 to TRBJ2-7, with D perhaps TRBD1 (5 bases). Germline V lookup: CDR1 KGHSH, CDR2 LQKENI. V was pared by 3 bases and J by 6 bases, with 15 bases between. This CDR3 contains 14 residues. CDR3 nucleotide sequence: TGTGCCAGCTCACCGGGTCAGGGAACCCCCGAGCAGTACTTC. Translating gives CASSPGQGTPEQYF.

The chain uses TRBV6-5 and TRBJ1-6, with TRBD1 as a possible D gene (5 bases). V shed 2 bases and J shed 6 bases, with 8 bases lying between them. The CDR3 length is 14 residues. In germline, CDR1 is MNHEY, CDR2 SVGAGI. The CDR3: CASSYRDSNSPLHF. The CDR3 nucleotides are TGTGCCAGCAGTTACAGGGACTCTAATTCACCCCTCCACTTT.

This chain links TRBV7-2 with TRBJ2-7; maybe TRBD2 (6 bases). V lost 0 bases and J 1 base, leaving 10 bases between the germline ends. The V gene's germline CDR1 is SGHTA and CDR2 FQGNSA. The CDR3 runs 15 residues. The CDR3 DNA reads TGTGCCAGCAGCTTAGCCCTAGCGAAATCCTACGAGCAGTACTTC. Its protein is CASSLALAKSYEQYF. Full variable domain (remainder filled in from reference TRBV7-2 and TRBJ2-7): GAGVSQSPSNKVTEKGKDVELRCDPISGHTALYWYRQSLGQGLEFLIYFQGNSAPDKSGLPSDRFSAERTGGSVSTLTIQRTQQEDSAVYLCASSLALAKSYEQYFGPGTRLTVT.

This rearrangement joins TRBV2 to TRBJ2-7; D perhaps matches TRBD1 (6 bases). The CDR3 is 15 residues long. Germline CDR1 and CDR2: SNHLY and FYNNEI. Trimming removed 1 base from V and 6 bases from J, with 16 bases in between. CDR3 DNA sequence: TGTGCCAGCAGTGAAGGCCCCGACGTAGGGGGCGAGCAGTACTTC. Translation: CASSEGPDVGGEQYF.

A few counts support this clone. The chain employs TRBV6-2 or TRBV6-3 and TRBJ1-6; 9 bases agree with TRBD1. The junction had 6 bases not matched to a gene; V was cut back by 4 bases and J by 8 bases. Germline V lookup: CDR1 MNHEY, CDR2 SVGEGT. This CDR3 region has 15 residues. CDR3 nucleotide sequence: TGTGCCAGCAGTTCCGGACAGGGGAGTGATTCACCCCTCCACTTT. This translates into CASSSGQGSDSPLHF.

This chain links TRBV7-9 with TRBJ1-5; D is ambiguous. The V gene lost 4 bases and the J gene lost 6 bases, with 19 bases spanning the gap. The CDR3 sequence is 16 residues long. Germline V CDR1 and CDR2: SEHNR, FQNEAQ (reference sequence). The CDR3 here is CASSSVPGNWRQPQHF. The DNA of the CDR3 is TGTGCCAGCAGCTCCGTTCCCGGGAATTGGCGTCAGCCCCAGCATTTT.

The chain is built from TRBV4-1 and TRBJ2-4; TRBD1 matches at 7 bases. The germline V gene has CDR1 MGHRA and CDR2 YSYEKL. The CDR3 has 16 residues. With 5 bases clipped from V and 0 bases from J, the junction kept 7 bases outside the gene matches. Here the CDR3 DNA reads TGCGCCAGCAGCTGGGGGACAGCCCTAGCCAAAAACATTCAGTACTTC. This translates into CASSWGTALAKNIQYF.

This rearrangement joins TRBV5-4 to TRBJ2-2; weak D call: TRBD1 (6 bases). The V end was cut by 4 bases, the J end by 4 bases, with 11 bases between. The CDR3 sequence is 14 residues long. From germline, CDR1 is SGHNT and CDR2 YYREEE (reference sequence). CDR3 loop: CASSTTGFTGELFF. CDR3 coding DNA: TGTGCCAGCAGCACGACAGGTTTCACCGGGGAGCTGTTTTTT.

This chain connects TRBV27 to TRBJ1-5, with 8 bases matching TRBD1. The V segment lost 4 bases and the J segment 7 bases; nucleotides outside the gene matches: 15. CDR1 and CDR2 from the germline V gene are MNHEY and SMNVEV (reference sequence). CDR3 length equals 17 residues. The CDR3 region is CASSSRLTQYRGQPQHF. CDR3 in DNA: TGTGCCAGCAGTTCCCGACTCACACAATACAGGGGGCAGCCCCAGCATTTT.

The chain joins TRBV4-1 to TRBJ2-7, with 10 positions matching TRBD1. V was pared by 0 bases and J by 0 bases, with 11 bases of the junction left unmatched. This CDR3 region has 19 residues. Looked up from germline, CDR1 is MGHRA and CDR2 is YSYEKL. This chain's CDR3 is CASSQDPGQGEGSSYEQYF. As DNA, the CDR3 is TGCGCCAGCAGCCAAGACCCCGGACAGGGGGAGGGATCCTCCTACGAGCAGTACTTC.

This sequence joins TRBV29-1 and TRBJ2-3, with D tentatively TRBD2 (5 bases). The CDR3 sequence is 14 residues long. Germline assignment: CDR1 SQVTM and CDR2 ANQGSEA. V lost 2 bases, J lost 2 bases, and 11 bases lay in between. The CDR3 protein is CSVERDRLTDTQYF. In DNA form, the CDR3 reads TGCAGCGTTGAACGGGATCGCCTCACAGATACGCAGTATTTT.

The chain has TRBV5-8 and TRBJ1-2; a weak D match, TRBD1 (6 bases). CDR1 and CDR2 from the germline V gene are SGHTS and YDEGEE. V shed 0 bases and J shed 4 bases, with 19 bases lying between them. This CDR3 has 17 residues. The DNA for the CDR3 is TGTGCCAGCAGCTTGGTGGCTTCCGGGACAAGGAGCTATGGCTACACCTTC. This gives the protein CASSLVASGTRSYGYTF.

The CDR3 nucleotides are TGTGCCAGCAGCCAAGGTGAACTCCCGGTCAATCAGCCCCAGCATTTT. It yields the protein CASSQGELPVNQPQHF. The V and J genes are TRBV3-1 (or the pseudogene TRBV3-2) and TRBJ1-5; D remains ambiguous. Germline assignment: CDR1 LGHDT and CDR2 YNNKEL (reference sequence). Trimming stripped 1 base from V and 3 bases from J, with 13 bases between. This CDR3 spans 16 amino acids.

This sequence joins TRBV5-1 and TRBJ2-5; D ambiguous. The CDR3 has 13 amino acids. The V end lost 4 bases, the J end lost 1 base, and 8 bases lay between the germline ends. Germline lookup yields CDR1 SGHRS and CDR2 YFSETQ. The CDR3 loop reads CASSPYSQETQYF. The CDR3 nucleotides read TGCGCCAGCAGCCCTTACTCCCAAGAGACCCAGTACTTC.

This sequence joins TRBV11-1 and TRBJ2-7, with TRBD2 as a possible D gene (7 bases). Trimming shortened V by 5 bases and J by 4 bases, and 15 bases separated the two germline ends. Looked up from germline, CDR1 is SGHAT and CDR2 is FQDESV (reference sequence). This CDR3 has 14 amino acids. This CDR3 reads CASSTRGGVYEQYF. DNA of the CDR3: TGTGCCAGCAGCACGAGGGGGGGCGTTTACGAGCAGTACTTC.

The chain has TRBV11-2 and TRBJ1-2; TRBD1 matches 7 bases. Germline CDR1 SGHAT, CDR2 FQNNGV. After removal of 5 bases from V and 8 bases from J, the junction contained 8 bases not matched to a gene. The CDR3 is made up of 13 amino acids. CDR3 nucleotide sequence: TGTGCCAGCAGCCCTGACAGGGCCTGGGGCTACACCTTC. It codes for CASSPDRAWGYTF.

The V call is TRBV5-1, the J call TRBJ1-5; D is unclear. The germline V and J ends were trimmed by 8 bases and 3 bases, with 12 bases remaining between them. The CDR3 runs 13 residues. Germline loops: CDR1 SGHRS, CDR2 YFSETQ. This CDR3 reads CASRSGINQPQHF. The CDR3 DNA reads TGCGCCAGTCGATCGGGGATCAATCAGCCCCAGCATTTT.

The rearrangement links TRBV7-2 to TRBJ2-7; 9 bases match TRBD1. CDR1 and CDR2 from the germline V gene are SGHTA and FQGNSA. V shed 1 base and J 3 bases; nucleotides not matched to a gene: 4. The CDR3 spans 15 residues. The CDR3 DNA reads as TGTGCCAGCAGCTTAGATGGGACAGGGTTCTACGAGCAGTACTTC. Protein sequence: CASSLDGTGFYEQYF.

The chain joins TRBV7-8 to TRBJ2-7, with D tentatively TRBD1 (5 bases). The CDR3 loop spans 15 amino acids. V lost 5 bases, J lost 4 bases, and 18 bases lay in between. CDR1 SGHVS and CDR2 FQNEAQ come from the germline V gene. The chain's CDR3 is CASSPLLGAQYEQYF. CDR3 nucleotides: TGTGCCAGCAGCCCGTTGTTAGGGGCGCAATACGAGCAGTACTTC.

The CDR3 bases are TGTGCCAGCAGTCAACAGGGCTACGAGCAGTACTTC. This translates into CASSQQGYEQYF. V usage is TRBV2 and J usage is TRBJ2-7, with D perhaps matching TRBD1 (6 bases). V shed 5 bases and J shed 3 bases, with 8 bases lying between them. Looked up from germline, CDR1 is SNHLY and CDR2 is FYNNEI. The CDR3 consists of 12 residues.

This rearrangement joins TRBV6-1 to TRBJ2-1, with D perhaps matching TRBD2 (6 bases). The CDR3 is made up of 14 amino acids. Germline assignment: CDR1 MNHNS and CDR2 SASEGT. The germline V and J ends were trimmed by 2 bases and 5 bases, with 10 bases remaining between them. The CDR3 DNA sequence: TGTGCCAGCAGTGAATACGCTAGCGACAATGAGCAGTTCTTC. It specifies CASSEYASDNEQFF.

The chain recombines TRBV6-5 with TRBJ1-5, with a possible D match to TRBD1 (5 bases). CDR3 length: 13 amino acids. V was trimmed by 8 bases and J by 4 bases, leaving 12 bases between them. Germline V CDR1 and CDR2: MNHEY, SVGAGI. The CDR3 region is CASSGLPNQPQHF. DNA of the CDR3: TGTGCCAGCTCGGGACTCCCTAATCAGCCCCAGCATTTT.

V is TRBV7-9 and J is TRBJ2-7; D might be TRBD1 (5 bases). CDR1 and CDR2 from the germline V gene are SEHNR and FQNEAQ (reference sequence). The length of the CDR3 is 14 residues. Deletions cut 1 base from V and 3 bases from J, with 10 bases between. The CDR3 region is CASSLEIGHYEQYF. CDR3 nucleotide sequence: TGTGCCAGCAGCTTAGAGATCGGACACTACGAGCAGTACTTC.

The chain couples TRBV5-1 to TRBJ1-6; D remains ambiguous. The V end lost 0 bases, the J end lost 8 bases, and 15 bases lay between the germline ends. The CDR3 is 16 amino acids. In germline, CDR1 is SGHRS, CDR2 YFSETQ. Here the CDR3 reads CASSLEMVYTDSPLHF. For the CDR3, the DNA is TGCGCCAGCAGCTTGGAAATGGTGTATACGGATTCACCCCTCCACTTT. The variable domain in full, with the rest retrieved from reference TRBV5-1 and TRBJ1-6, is KAGVTQTPRYLIKTRGQQVTLSCSPISGHRSVSWYQQTPGQGLQFLFEYFSETQRNKGNFPGRFSGRQFSNSRSEMNVSTLELGDSALYLCASSLEMVYTDSPLHFGNGTRLTVT.

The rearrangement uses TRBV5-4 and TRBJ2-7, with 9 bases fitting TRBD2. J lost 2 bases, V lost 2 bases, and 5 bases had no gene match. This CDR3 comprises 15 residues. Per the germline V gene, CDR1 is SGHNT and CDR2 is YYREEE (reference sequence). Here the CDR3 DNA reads TGTGCCAGCAGCTTTGGGTCTAGCGGGACCTACGAGCAGTACTTC. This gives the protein CASSFGSSGTYEQYF.

CDR3 nucleotide sequence: TGTGCCAGCGGCCCGGGTCCTTACACTGAAGCTTTCTTT. Its protein is CASGPGPYTEAFF. This chain connects TRBV7-9 to TRBJ1-1; D ambiguous. V shed 8 bases and J shed 3 bases, with 13 bases lying between them. The CDR3 is 13 amino acids. Germline CDR1 reads SEHNR; CDR2 reads FQNEAQ (reference sequence). The variable domain in full, with the rest retrieved from reference TRBV7-9 and TRBJ1-1, is DTGVSQNPRHKITKRGQNVTFRCDPISEHNRLYWYRQTLGQGPEFLTYFQNEAQLEKSRLLSDRFSAERPKGSFSTLEIQRTEQGDSAMYLCASGPGPYTEAFFGQGTRLTVV.

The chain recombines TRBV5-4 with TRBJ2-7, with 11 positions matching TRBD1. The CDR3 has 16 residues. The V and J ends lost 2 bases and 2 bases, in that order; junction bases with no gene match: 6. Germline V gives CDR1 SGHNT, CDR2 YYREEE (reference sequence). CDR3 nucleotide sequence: TGTGCCAGCAGCTTATTTAAGGGACAGGGGGCCTACGAGCAGTACTTC. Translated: CASSLFKGQGAYEQYF.

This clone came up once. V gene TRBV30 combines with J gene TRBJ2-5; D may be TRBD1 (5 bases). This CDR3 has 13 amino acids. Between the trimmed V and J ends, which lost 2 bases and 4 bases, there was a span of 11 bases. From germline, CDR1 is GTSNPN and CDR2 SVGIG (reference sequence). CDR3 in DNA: TGTGCCTGGAGTAGGGGTAGTGGAGAGACCCAGTACTTC. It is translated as CAWSRGSGETQYF.

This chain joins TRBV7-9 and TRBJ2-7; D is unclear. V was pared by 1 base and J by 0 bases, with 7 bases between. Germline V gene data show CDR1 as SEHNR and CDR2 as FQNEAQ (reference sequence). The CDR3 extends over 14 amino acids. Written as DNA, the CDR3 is TGTGCCAGCAGCTTAGGGGCAGCCTCCTACGAGCAGTACTTC. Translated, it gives CASSLGAASYEQYF.

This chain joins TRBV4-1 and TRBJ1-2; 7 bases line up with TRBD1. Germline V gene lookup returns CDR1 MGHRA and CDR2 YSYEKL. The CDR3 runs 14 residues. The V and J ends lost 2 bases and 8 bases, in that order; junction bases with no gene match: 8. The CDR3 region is CASSQIDREHGYTF. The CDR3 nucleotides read TGCGCCAGCAGCCAAATCGACAGGGAACACGGCTACACCTTC.